A single sample gave rise to the 2 T cell receptor beta chains below, sequenced in a study of graft-versus-host responses after intestinal transplantation. Clones were read by immunoSEQ multiplex PCR, and TCRdb kept only the in-frame ones, dropping some. The data show tens of thousands of clones, with around 95% seen just once and approximately 0.76% held by the top ten. The specimen was PBMCs, collected 16 days after intestinal transplant. Receptors originate from a human patient who received an intestinal transplant, so some T cells may come from the graft donor.

The chain recombines TRBV4-2 with TRBJ2-7, with D unresolved. V lost 1 base and J 4 bases, leaving 17 bases between the germline ends. Germline V gives CDR1 LGHNA, CDR2 YNFKEQ. This CDR3 has 16 residues. CDR3 protein: CASSQGLSSSGYEQYF. The CDR3 nucleotides read TGTGCCAGCAGCCAAGGCCTCAGCTCCTCTGGTTACGAGCAGTACTTC.

V is TRBV11-1 and J is TRBJ1-1; 7 bases are a match to TRBD1. This CDR3 is 14 amino acids long. The germline gives CDR1 SGHAT, CDR2 FQDESV (reference sequence). V dropped 5 bases and J dropped 1; count of bases not matched to a gene: 4. The CDR3 loop reads CASSPGTANTEAFF. CDR3 nucleotide sequence: TGTGCCAGCAGCCCCGGGACAGCGAACACTGAAGCTTTCTTT.